Listed here are 25 T cell receptor beta chains from one sample, sequenced in a study of radiotherapy plus CTLA-4 blockade in lung cancer. Generated by immunoSEQ multiplex PCR, the TCRdb table keeps only in-frame clones and is missing some. The sample lists around 56,000 clones, less than 85% occurring once. This material consisted of peripheral blood, taken from a patient treated with radiotherapy plus ipilimumab. These TCRs come from a human donor with non-small cell lung cancer who had a complete response to radiotherapy plus ipilimumab.

V is TRBV18 and J is TRBJ2-7, with 7 bases matching TRBD1. Germline CDR1 and CDR2: KGHSH and LQKENI. The V segment lost 2 bases and the J segment 5 bases; nucleotides outside the gene matches: 0. CDR3 size: 12 residues. For the CDR3, the DNA is TGTGCCAGCTCACCAACAGGGGACGAGCAGTACTTC. This gives the protein CASSPTGDEQYF. The whole variable domain, filled in from reference TRBV18 and TRBJ2-7, reads NAGVMQNPRHLVRRRGQEARLRCSPMKGHSHVYWYRQLPEEGLKFMVYLQKENIIDESGMPKERFSAEFPKEGPSILRIQQVVRGDSAAYFCASSPTGDEQYFGPGTRLTVT.

The genes are TRBV25-1 and TRBJ1-2; 7 bases fit TRBD1. The CDR3 covers 15 residues. Per the germline V gene, CDR1 is MGHDK and CDR2 is SYGVNS. The J segment lost 4 bases and the V segment lost 7 bases, leaving 12 bases of the junction unmatched. The CDR3 DNA reads as TGTGCCAGCACTCCGTCAGGGGACAGAGCCTATGGCTACACCTTC. Protein: CASTPSGDRAYGYTF.

The chain links TRBV19 to TRBJ1-5; a weak D match, TRBD1 (6 bases). Trimming took off 3 bases at V and 1 base at J, with 10 bases between the two ends. CDR3 size: 15 residues. CDR1 and CDR2 (germline): LNHDA, SQIVND (reference sequence). CDR3 DNA sequence: TGTGCCAGTAGTATGGGGGGGCTAAGCAATCAGCCCCAGCATTTT. Translated: CASSMGGLSNQPQHF.

In this sample, this clone turned up once. The chain links TRBV6-1 to TRBJ2-6; a possible D gene is TRBD2 (6 bases). CDR1 MNHNS and CDR2 SASEGT come from the germline V gene. There are 16 residues in the CDR3. Trimming took off 2 bases at V and 4 bases at J, with 12 bases between the two ends. The CDR3 spells CASSENGGSGANVLTF. CDR3 DNA sequence: TGTGCCAGCAGTGAAAATGGAGGGAGCGGGGCCAACGTCCTGACTTTC.

The chain uses TRBV5-4 and TRBJ2-2, with 7 bases lining up with TRBD2. Trimming took 4 bases from V and 1 from J; bases not matched to a gene: 10. Germline loops: CDR1 SGHNT, CDR2 YYREEE (reference sequence). The CDR3 is 17 amino acids. CDR3 nucleotide sequence: TGTGCCAGCAGCCATGGAGGGGTAGCGGGGAACACCGGGGAGCTGTTTTTT. Translating it yields CASSHGGVAGNTGELFF.

The chain uses TRBV6-1 and TRBJ2-7; D is perhaps TRBD1 (5 bases). Germline V lookup: CDR1 MNHNS, CDR2 SASEGT. The CDR3 totals 13 residues. Trimming pared 11 bases from V and 3 bases from J, leaving 17 bases between. In DNA form, the CDR3 reads TGTGCCGCAAGTGGCAGGGTAGACTACGAGCAGTACTTC. It is translated as CAASGRVDYEQYF.

The chain is built from TRBV7-9 and TRBJ1-1; D remains ambiguous. The V end was cut by 1 base, the J end by 8 bases, with 14 bases between. Germline loops: CDR1 SEHNR, CDR2 FQNEAQ (reference sequence). The CDR3 loop spans 14 amino acids. CDR3 sequence reads: CASSLDSRYEEAFF. The CDR3 DNA follows: TGTGCCAGCAGCTTAGATTCACGGTATGAGGAAGCTTTCTTT.

The rearrangement uses TRBV29-1 and TRBJ2-1; the D gene is possibly TRBD2 (7 bases). The CDR3 sequence is 15 residues long. V lost 1 base to trimming and J lost 0 bases, with 10 bases between them. Germline V gene sequence: CDR1 SQVTM, CDR2 ANQGSEA. The CDR3 loop is CSVEGRGLSYNEQFF. The CDR3 nucleotides read TGCAGCGTTGAAGGGCGGGGGCTCTCCTACAATGAGCAGTTCTTC.

The chain couples TRBV14 to TRBJ2-3; D unresolved. V lost 4 bases, J lost 8 bases, and 10 bases lay in between. The CDR3 length is 12 residues. From germline, CDR1 is SGHDN and CDR2 FVKESK. In nucleotides, the CDR3 is TGTGCCAGCAGCCTCAAAGGCGGTACGCAGTATTTT. Protein sequence: CASSLKGGTQYF. Combining the CDR3 with reference TRBV14 and TRBJ2-3 gives the whole variable domain EAGVTQFPSHSVIEKGQTVTLRCDPISGHDNLYWYRRVMGKEIKFLLHFVKESKQDESGMPNNRFLAERTGGTYSTLKVQPAELEDSGVYFCASSLKGGTQYFGPGTRLTVL.

The gene calls are TRBV4-1 and TRBJ1-3; maybe TRBD1 (5 bases). V lost 0 bases and J 0 bases, leaving 12 bases between the germline ends. CDR1 MGHRA and CDR2 YSYEKL come from the germline V gene. This CDR3 is 17 amino acids long. The chain's CDR3 is CASSQDLYRFSGNTIYF. The CDR3 region has the DNA TGCGCCAGCAGCCAAGATCTTTACAGGTTCTCTGGAAACACCATATATTTT.

This clone was detected only once. The chain couples TRBV2 to TRBJ2-3, with a possible D match to TRBD1 (6 bases). The CDR3 sequence is 14 residues long. V gave up 7 bases and J gave up 7 bases, with 18 bases separating them. Germline V CDR1 and CDR2: SNHLY, FYNNEI. CDR3 nucleotides: TGTGCCAGCAAAGGGGCAGGGGCAGCCTATACGCAGTATTTT. As protein: CASKGAGAAYTQYF.

V is TRBV2 and J is TRBJ1-6, with 8 bases fitting TRBD1. J was trimmed by 2 bases and V by 7 bases; bases with no gene match: 4. The CDR3 has 15 residues. Germline values: CDR1 SNHLY, CDR2 FYNNEI. This chain's CDR3 is CASNDRGTYNSPLHF. The CDR3 coding sequence is TGTGCCAGCAATGACAGGGGTACCTATAATTCACCCCTCCACTTT.

The chain links TRBV5-6 to TRBJ1-2, with unresolved D. The CDR3 loop spans 17 amino acids. V lost 0 bases to trimming and J lost 4 bases, with 19 bases between them. Per the germline V gene, CDR1 is SGHDT and CDR2 is YYEEEE. The CDR3 reads CASSLGVGSTLGYGYTF. The CDR3 coding sequence is TGTGCCAGCAGCTTGGGGGTCGGGAGCACCCTAGGCTATGGCTACACCTTC.

V and J are TRBV4-1 and TRBJ2-2, with 12 positions matching TRBD1. V dropped 4 bases and J dropped 5; count of bases not matched to a gene: 8. Germline values: CDR1 MGHRA, CDR2 YSYEKL. The CDR3 has 17 amino acids. CDR3 in amino acids: CASSPMGQGARTGELFF. The DNA for the CDR3 is TGCGCCAGCAGCCCGATGGGACAGGGGGCGCGTACCGGGGAGCTGTTTTTT.

The sample holds one count of this clone. This chain links TRBV5-6 with TRBJ1-1; a weak D match, TRBD1 (6 bases). This CDR3 spans 16 amino acids. V gave up 0 bases and J gave up 0 bases, with 12 bases separating them. The germline V gene has CDR1 SGHDT and CDR2 YYEEEE. The CDR3 spells CASSLVGGHMNTEAFF. CDR3 DNA sequence: TGTGCCAGCAGCTTGGTAGGGGGACACATGAACACTGAAGCTTTCTTT.

The chain joins TRBV7-2 to TRBJ1-6; D is undetermined. The CDR3 is 12 residues long. Germline assignment: CDR1 SGHTA and CDR2 FQGNSA. V was cut by 5 bases and J by 6 bases, with 5 bases left in between. As DNA, the CDR3 is TGTGCCAGCAGCGTCAGTAATTCACCCCTCCACTTT. Protein product: CASSVSNSPLHF.

This clone was observed a handful of times. The V call is TRBV7-9, the J call TRBJ2-7; D is possibly TRBD1 (6 bases). The CDR3 extends over 14 amino acids. Germline loops: CDR1 SEHNR, CDR2 FQNEAQ (reference sequence). V was cut by 5 bases and J by 5 bases, with 16 bases left in between. The CDR3 reads CASSASTGSDEQYF. The CDR3 nucleotides are TGTGCCAGCAGCGCATCCACAGGGTCAGACGAGCAGTACTTC.

This rearrangement joins TRBV7-6 to TRBJ2-2; no definite D call. The germline V and J ends were trimmed by 5 bases and 3 bases, with 10 bases remaining between them. Germline V gene data show CDR1 as SGHVS and CDR2 as FNYEAQ. The CDR3 covers 14 residues. In DNA form, the CDR3 reads TGTGCCAGCAGCATCGCGAGTTACACCGGGGAGCTGTTTTTT. This encodes CASSIASYTGELFF.

Here the CDR3 reads CASSLLAGGTSYNEQFF. The CDR3 DNA is TGCGCCAGCAGTCTGCTGGCCGGGGGTACCTCCTACAATGAGCAGTTCTTC. The V call is TRBV5-1, the J call TRBJ2-1; tentative D call: TRBD2 (6 bases). The germline V gene encodes CDR1 SGHRS and CDR2 YFSETQ. Trimming shortened V by 5 bases and J by 0 bases, and 18 bases separated the two germline ends. The CDR3 runs to 17 residues.

The CDR3 spells CAWTRQGMGEKLFF. The CDR3 DNA follows: TGTGCCTGGACTAGACAGGGTATGGGCGAAAAACTGTTTTTT. The chain carries TRBV30 and TRBJ1-4; 7 bases match TRBD1. The CDR3 runs 14 residues. Trimming at V came to 4 bases and at J to 8 bases, leaving 10 bases not matched to a gene. Germline V gene lookup returns CDR1 GTSNPN and CDR2 SVGIG (reference sequence).

This chain uses TRBV4-3 with TRBJ2-1, with 7 bases fitting TRBD2. The CDR3 is 15 residues long. Germline values: CDR1 LGHNA, CDR2 YSLEER. J gave up 3 bases and V 1 base, and 3 bases lay outside the gene matches. CDR3 nucleotides: TGCGCCAGCAGCCAAGGCGGGGGACTCTACAATGAGCAGTTCTTC. It codes for CASSQGGGLYNEQFF.

Notes on this clone: This specimen includes other DNA sequences encoding the same CDR3. V and J are TRBV5-6 and TRBJ2-5; 9 bases line up with TRBD1. The CDR3 runs 14 residues. V dropped 4 bases and J dropped 4; count of bases not matched to a gene: 5. Looked up from germline, CDR1 is SGHDT and CDR2 is YYEEEE. The CDR3 sequence: CASSAGTGRETQYF. The CDR3 nucleotides read TGTGCCAGCAGCGCCGGGACAGGGAGAGAGACCCAGTACTTC.

The genes are TRBV5-6 and TRBJ1-2; 9 positions match TRBD1. V was clipped by 3 bases and J by 4 bases; unmatched bases: 4. This CDR3 is 14 amino acids long. Germline V lookup: CDR1 SGHDT, CDR2 YYEEEE. CDR3 amino acids: CASSWTGAAYGYTF. The DNA of the CDR3 is TGTGCCAGCAGCTGGACAGGGGCGGCCTATGGCTACACCTTC.

This sequence joins TRBV19 and TRBJ2-2, with 9 bases that match TRBD1. This CDR3 is 14 amino acids long. In germline, CDR1 is LNHDA, CDR2 SQIVND (reference sequence). The ends lost 6 bases at V and 4 bases at J; junction bases unmatched: 3. CDR3 sequence (DNA): TGTGCCAGTAGGGGACAGGGATCCACCGGGGAGCTGTTTTTT. It yields the protein CASRGQGSTGELFF.

This clone qualifies as medium-sized (0.01 to 0.1%). The chain couples TRBV19 to TRBJ1-3, with TRBD1 matching 7 bases. The CDR3 contains 15 residues. Germline loops: CDR1 LNHDA, CDR2 SQIVND (reference sequence). J lost 0 bases, V lost 7 bases, and 6 bases had no gene match. CDR3 residues: CASTRGDNSGNTIYF. Here the CDR3 DNA reads TGTGCCAGTACCAGGGGGGACAACTCTGGAAACACCATATATTTT.